These T cell receptor beta chains were read from a single sample in a study of shared T cell receptors in the human thymus. Profiling relied on immunoSEQ multiplex PCR, and the TCRdb table lists in-frame clones only, not all of them. The sample lists roughly 560,000 clones, approximately 80% seen once, with approximately 0.013% in the top ten. These data were likewise used in another study, on human thymus T cells.

Material for sequencing was thymocytes. The receptors come from a boy under three years old with a congenital heart defect. Both conserved end residues are part of each CDR3. D genes are given only for firm matches. Clone size is not always given. Where it is, it says once, few, many or a class for expanded clones.

abundance: NA; d_gene: NA; v_gene: TRBV6-1; j_gene: TRBJ2-3; len: 16; CDR3aa: CASRETTRTPTDTQYF; CDR3nt: TGTGCCAGCAGGGAAACCACGCGAACCCCCACAGATACGCAGTATTTT
abundance: NA; d_gene: TRBD2; v_gene: TRBV27; j_gene: TRBJ2-7; len: 19; CDR3aa: CASSWGQGAPGLAGAEQYF; CDR3nt: TGTGCCAGCAGTTGGGGACAGGGGGCGCCGGGACTAGCGGGAGCCGAGCAGTACTTC
abundance: once; d_gene: TRBD1; v_gene: TRBV6-5; j_gene: TRBJ2-7; len: 13; CDR3aa: CASTFTGDSEQYF; CDR3nt: TGTGCCAGCACATTCACAGGGGATAGCGAGCAGTACTTC
abundance: NA; d_gene: NA; v_gene: TRBV19; j_gene: TRBJ1-5; len: 15; CDR3aa: CASSIWLGPYQPQHF; CDR3nt: TGTGCCAGTAGTATTTGGCTGGGGCCCTATCAGCCCCAGCATTTT
abundance: once; d_gene: NA; v_gene: TRBV4-2; j_gene: TRBJ2-1; len: 13; CDR3aa: CASSQDRRGEQFF; CDR3nt: TGTGCCAGCAGCCAAGATCGACGGGGTGAGCAGTTCTTC
abundance: NA; d_gene: TRBD2; v_gene: TRBV27; j_gene: TRBJ2-1; len: 14; CDR3aa: CASIAGGPYNEQFF; CDR3nt: TGTGCCAGCATAGCGGGAGGGCCCTACAATGAGCAGTTCTTC
abundance: NA; d_gene: NA; v_gene: TRBV7-9; j_gene: TRBJ2-7; len: 15; CDR3aa: CASSLAPGGSYEQYF; CDR3nt: TGTGCCAGCAGCTTAGCGCCCGGGGGCTCCTACGAGCAGTACTTC
abundance: NA; d_gene: NA; v_gene: TRBV5-5; j_gene: TRBJ1-1; len: 14; CDR3aa: CASSLFSPNTEAFF; CDR3nt: TGTGCCAGCAGCTTGTTTTCTCCGAACACTGAAGCTTTCTTT
abundance: few; d_gene: TRBD2; v_gene: TRBV2; j_gene: TRBJ2-1; len: 15; CDR3aa: CASRSGRDSYNEQFF; CDR3nt: TGTGCCAGCAGAAGCGGGAGGGACTCCTACAATGAGCAGTTCTTC
abundance: NA; d_gene: NA; v_gene: TRBV5-1; j_gene: TRBJ2-5; len: 15; CDR3aa: CASSWGMRVGETQYF; CDR3nt: TGCGCCAGCAGCTGGGGTATGCGGGTGGGGGAGACCCAGTACTTC
abundance: NA; d_gene: TRBD1; v_gene: TRBV28; j_gene: TRBJ1-4; len: 17; CDR3aa: CASRGDSLLATNEKLFF; CDR3nt: TGTGCCAGCAGGGGGGACAGCTTACTTGCAACTAATGAAAAACTGTTTTTT
abundance: NA; d_gene: NA; v_gene: TRBV19; j_gene: TRBJ1-2; len: 17; CDR3aa: CASSTRGDGIPNYGYTF; CDR3nt: TGTGCCAGTAGTACTCGGGGGGACGGCATTCCTAACTATGGCTACACCTTC
abundance: NA; d_gene: TRBD1; v_gene: TRBV30; j_gene: TRBJ1-3; len: 15; CDR3aa: CAWSGDSFSGNTIYF; CDR3nt: TGTGCCTGGAGTGGGGACAGTTTCTCTGGAAACACCATATATTTT
abundance: NA; d_gene: TRBD1; v_gene: TRBV4-1; j_gene: TRBJ2-7; len: 14; CDR3aa: CASSHRTGDYEQYF; CDR3nt: TGCGCCAGCAGCCACAGGACAGGGGACTACGAGCAGTACTTC
abundance: NA; d_gene: NA; v_gene: TRBV15; j_gene: TRBJ2-7; len: 19; CDR3aa: CATSRDPGAQNYRLLRGYF; CDR3nt: TGTGCCACCAGCAGAGATCCGGGAGCGCAGAATTACCGACTACTACGGGGGTACTTC